In its sample, the clone carrying this T cell receptor beta chain was seen a few times. TCRdb processed the 5' RACE reads anew with MiXCR; each CDR3 protein has one entry. The profile shows about 810,000 distinct CDR3 sequences, over 9% of them singletons. The data derive from a study of identical twins. The CDR3 covers 14 residues. V lost 6 bases, J lost 2 bases, and 12 bases lay in between. The germline V gene encodes CDR1 MDHEN and CDR2 SYDVKM. This same sample was also taken into another study, of yellow fever vaccine responses in identical twins.

The material sequenced was PBMCs. The TCR was taken from a young woman in good health. The chain uses TRBV28 and TRBJ2-3; D is unclear. The chain's CDR3 is CASSPDANTDTQYF. DNA of the CDR3: TGTGCCAGCAGCCCGGACGCAAACACAGATACGCAGTATTTT.